The rows below give T cell receptor beta chains drawn from one sample of a study of CD8 T cells in Susac syndrome. TCRdb redid the calling of the immunoSEQ multiplex PCR reads with MiXCR, one entry per CDR3 protein. Here the sample spans approximately 130,000 distinct CDR3 sequences, approximately 90% being singletons. Sequenced material: CD8+ T cells from PBMCs. The receptors stem from a human donor with multiple sclerosis. The CDR3 runs from the conserved cysteine through the conserved F or W. D genes are given only for firm matches. Rows give clone size only sometimes, using once, few, many, or a class for an expanded clone.

clone_size j_call d_call v_call cdr3_length cdr3_nt cdr3_aa
- TRBJ2-3 - TRBV12-3/TRBV12-4 18 TGTGCCAGCACTCGAGAGGGCTTTAACGGGACAATCACAGATACGCAGTATTTT CASTREGFNGTITDTQYF
once TRBJ2-1 TRBD2 TRBV10-3 17 TGTGCCATCAGTGAACTAGCGGGAGATCTCTCCTACAATGAGCAGTTCTTC CAISELAGDLSYNEQFF
- TRBJ2-2 - TRBV7-9 13 TGTGCCAGCCTGGTGGGCCTCACCGGGGAGCTGTTTTTT CASLVGLTGELFF
- TRBJ1-1 - TRBV27 12 TGTGCCAGCAGACAGTTGAACACTGAAGCTTTCTTT CASRQLNTEAFF
- TRBJ1-5 - TRBV2 14 TGTGCCAGCAGCACGGTCCAACCATATCAGCCCCAGCATTTT CASSTVQPYQPQHF
- TRBJ2-1 TRBD2 TRBV12-3/TRBV12-4 17 TGTGCCAGCAGTTTGGCTAGCGGGAGTTCCTACCACAATGAGCAGTTCTTC CASSLASGSSYHNEQFF
- TRBJ1-1 - TRBV29-1 12 TGCAGCGTTGAGGGGGCGAACACTGAAGCTTTCTTT CSVEGANTEAFF
once TRBJ2-5 TRBD2 TRBV7-9 15 TGTGCCAGCATCCCTCGTAGAGGGGAGGGAGAGACCCAGTACTTC CASIPRRGEGETQYF
- TRBJ2-7 TRBD1 TRBV3-1 15 TGTGCCAGCAGCCATCCCGGACAGGTACGGGGCGAGCAGTACTTC CASSHPGQVRGEQYF
once TRBJ1-1 - TRBV2 11 TGTGCCAGCGGGGAAGGGGGTGAAGCTTTCTTT CASGEGGEAFF
- TRBJ2-3 TRBD2 TRBV20-1 15 TGCAGTGCCGAACCGGGACTAGCGGGATGGGATACGCAGTATTTT CSAEPGLAGWDTQYF
- TRBJ2-1 TRBD1 TRBV27 15 TGTGCCAGCAGTCGCCTGCCGGGACAGGGGAATGAGCAGTTCTTC CASSRLPGQGNEQFF
- TRBJ2-7 TRBD1 TRBV2 14 TGTGCCAGCAGAAACCGGGACAGGCCCTACGAGCAGTACTTC CASRNRDRPYEQYF
- TRBJ1-5 - TRBV4-3 14 TGCGCCAGCAGGAGGAATTCGGGCAATCAGCCCCAGCATTTT CASRRNSGNQPQHF
- TRBJ1-5 - TRBV27 14 TGTGCCAGCAGTTTGGGCTACCCCGATCAGCCCCAGCATTTT CASSLGYPDQPQHF
- TRBJ2-7 - TRBV30 12 TGTGCCTGGAGTGTAAGTGGGGACGAGCAGTACTTC CAWSVSGDEQYF
- TRBJ2-3 - TRBV2 14 TGTGCCAGCAGGGAAGGAGGTGGGACAGATACGCAGTATTTT CASREGGGTDTQYF
- TRBJ1-1 - TRBV11-2 13 TGTGCCAGCAGCCATAGGGCGAACACTGAAGCTTTCTTT CASSHRANTEAFF
- TRBJ2-1 TRBD1 TRBV28 14 TGTGCCAGCACCCCGGGACAGGGATTAGGGGAGCAGTTCTTC CASTPGQGLGEQFF
- TRBJ2-5 TRBD2 TRBV9 16 TGTGCCAGCGCCCGAGGATTAGCGGGAGGGTCGGGGACCCAGTACTTC CASARGLAGGSGTQYF
- TRBJ1-1 - TRBV19 14 TGTGCCAGTAGTATTGGCACAGGGAACACTGAAGCTTTCTTT CASSIGTGNTEAFF
- TRBJ1-1 - TRBV19 12 TGTGCCAGTAGTATAGGGCCCCGAGAAGCTTTCTTT CASSIGPREAFF
- TRBJ2-7 - TRBV27 12 TGTGCCAGCACCACTCCCCCCCACGAGCAGTACTTC CASTTPPHEQYF
- TRBJ1-1 - TRBV30 13 TGTGCCACCGACCAAACCATGAACACTGAAGCTTTCTTT CATDQTMNTEAFF
- TRBJ2-2 - TRBV30 16 TGTGCCTGGAGTGAGGGCACAGGGTCGGTGTGGGGGGAGCTGTTTTTT CAWSEGTGSVWGELFF
- TRBJ1-1 - TRBV20-1 13 TGCAGTGCTAGCGCGATGTCGGACACTGAAGCTTTCTTT CSASAMSDTEAFF
once TRBJ2-1 - TRBV12-3/TRBV12-4 16 TGTGCCAGCAGTTCCGTCATTGGGAGCTCCTACAATGAGCAGTTCTTC CASSSVIGSSYNEQFF
- TRBJ2-1 TRBD2 TRBV15 13 TGTGCCACCGCTTCGGTAGCGGGATATGAGCAGTTCTTC CATASVAGYEQFF
once TRBJ1-2 TRBD1 TRBV4-3 15 TGCGCCAGCAGCCAAGATCGCCCAGGGGGAGTGGGCTACCCCTTC CASSQDRPGGVGYPF
- TRBJ2-1 - TRBV27 13 TGTGCCAGCAGTTTACTCCCAGACAATGAGCAGTTCTTC CASSLLPDNEQFF
few TRBJ1-1 - TRBV4-1 15 TGCGCCAGCAGCCAAGAACTCCCAATTGTAGCTGAAGCTTTCTTT CASSQELPIVAEAFF
- TRBJ1-2 - TRBV29-1 11 TGCAGCGTCGCCTACAGGGATGGCTACACCTTC CSVAYRDGYTF
- TRBJ2-4 - TRBV28 14 TGTGCCAGCAGTTTGACCAGCGGTCATAACATTCAGTACTTC CASSLTSGHNIQYF
- TRBJ1-4 - TRBV11-2 14 TGTGCCAGCAACGATCAGGGGATAAATGAAAAACTGTTTTTT CASNDQGINEKLFF
few TRBJ2-5 - TRBV28 14 TGTGCCAGCAGTTTAGATGGCAGGGGAGAGACCCAGTACTTC CASSLDGRGETQYF
- TRBJ2-1 TRBD2 TRBV27 15 TGTGCCAGCAGCTTTTCTCAACTAGCGGGACGGGAGCAGTTCTTC CASSFSQLAGREQFF
- TRBJ2-2 TRBD2 TRBV27 16 TGTGCCAGCAGTAGACTAGCGGGTAGGAAGTCCGGGGAGCTGTTTTTT CASSRLAGRKSGELFF
- TRBJ2-6 - TRBV5-6 14 TGTGCCAGCAGCTTTAGCTCTGGGGCCAACGTCCTGACTTTC CASSFSSGANVLTF
- TRBJ2-2 - TRBV6-6 12 TGTGCCAGCTACGGTGGCACCGGGGAGCTGTTTTTT CASYGGTGELFF